This T cell receptor (beta chain) appears in the sequencing data of a study of blood T cell repertoires in COVID-19. About the study: Spain, Italy and the United States supplied samples that represented acute and convalescent COVID-19. PBMCs, B-cell-depleted T cells, or T cells were the source of the cDNA or gDNA that made up the material.

Original methodology: Nucleated cell number was recorded as an estimate derived from reference gene primer amplification. Sequenced by immunoSEQ multiplex PCR; TCRdb stores in-frame clones only, minus some. V and J calls and clone size are as listed in that table; D and trimming were resolved from the DNA. The sample comprises about 120,000 clones, approximately 85% of which are singletons, and 20% to 30% rests with the top ten. V dropped 5 bases and J dropped 7 bases, with 8 bases sitting between them. CDR3 size: 11 residues. Germline V gene lookup returns CDR1 SEHNR and CDR2 FQNEAQ (reference sequence).

Sequencing was done on a sample of peripheral blood. The source is a woman of 80 years or more with acute or convalescent COVID-19. This chain links TRBV7-9 with TRBJ1-2; D might be TRBD1 (5 bases). This CDR3 reads CASSPGVGYTF. The CDR3 DNA follows: TGTGCCAGCAGCCCGGGGGTTGGCTACACCTTC.